These 18 T cell receptor beta chains share one sample of origin, sequenced in a study of CD8+ T cells in alopecia areata. Treatment defined: oral pan-JAK inhibitor, 5-10 mg twice daily. The sequencing template was cDNA reverse transcribed from extracted RNA. The table came from immunoSEQ multiplex PCR; TCRdb's copy has only in-frame clones and leaves some out. The data show about 120,000 clones, about 59% seen once. The source material was CD4+ T cells sorted from blood, sampled at week 4, from a patient treated with tofacitinib. These receptors all stem from a human donor with alopecia areata.

In this sample, this clone turned up a few times. This chain links TRBV5-4 with TRBJ2-5; D is perhaps TRBD2 (6 bases). CDR1 is SGHNT and CDR2 is YYREEE in the germline V gene (reference sequence). V was pared by 2 bases and J by 5 bases, with 16 bases between. The CDR3 runs to 15 residues. CDR3 coding DNA: TGTGCCAGCAGCTTCGTTGGGCGGGGTCGCGAGACCCAGTACTTC. This codes for CASSFVGRGRETQYF.

This clone was counted at least ten times. The V gene is TRBV5-1, the J gene TRBJ2-3, with D perhaps TRBD2 (6 bases). Germline values: CDR1 SGHRS, CDR2 YFSETQ. The length of the CDR3 is 16 residues. Trimming cost V 0 bases and J 5 bases, with 16 bases left between them. Here the CDR3 DNA reads TGCGCCAGCAGCTTGGCCGTTGGGCAGGGAGGAGATACGCAGTATTTT. This translates into CASSLAVGQGGDTQYF.

The chain couples TRBV6-6 to TRBJ2-7; 7 nucleotides align to TRBD1. The CDR3 has 15 residues. Trimming at V came to 0 bases and at J to 1 base, leaving 3 bases not matched to a gene. From germline, CDR1 is MNHNY and CDR2 SVGAGI (reference sequence). CDR3 region: CASSYSGQPSYEQYF. Here the CDR3 DNA reads TGTGCCAGCAGTTACTCGGGACAGCCATCCTACGAGCAGTACTTC.

The V and J genes are TRBV7-2 and TRBJ2-7; no reliable D call. This CDR3 is 13 amino acids long. Germline lookup yields CDR1 SGHTA and CDR2 FQGNSA. Trimming took 5 bases from V and 5 from J, leaving 13 bases between them. The DNA for the CDR3 is TGTGCCAGCAGCATAGGCCCCACCAACGAGCAGTACTTC. Amino acid sequence: CASSIGPTNEQYF. The complete variable domain, with remaining parts taken from reference TRBV7-2 and TRBJ2-7, reads GAGVSQSPSNKVTEKGKDVELRCDPISGHTALYWYRQSLGQGLEFLIYFQGNSAPDKSGLPSDRFSAERTGGSVSTLTIQRTQQEDSAVYLCASSIGPTNEQYFGPGTRLTVT.

This chain connects TRBV25-1 to TRBJ2-7; TRBD2 is a possible D gene (6 bases). Deletions cut 6 bases from V and 6 bases from J, with 18 bases between. The germline V gene has CDR1 MGHDK and CDR2 SYGVNS. This CDR3 contains 14 residues. This CDR3 reads CASRVGGVWSEQYF. The CDR3 DNA reads as TGTGCCAGCAGGGTCGGGGGAGTATGGAGCGAGCAGTACTTC.

A note on this clone: Different DNA sequences within this sample yield the same CDR3. The gene calls are TRBV2 and TRBJ2-5; 12 bases line up with TRBD1. The CDR3 extends over 14 amino acids. Germline CDR1 SNHLY, CDR2 FYNNEI. V trimming: 5 bases; J trimming: 5 bases; junction bases outside the gene matches: 3. DNA for the CDR3: TGTGCCAGCAGTCGGGACAGGGGGCCGGAGACCCAGTACTTC. Protein sequence: CASSRDRGPETQYF.

This clone was counted only a few times. The chain uses TRBV11-2 and TRBJ1-2; TRBD1 is a possible D gene (6 bases). Trimming left V 3 bases short and J 7 bases short, with 9 bases between. The CDR3 spans 12 residues. Germline CDR1 SGHAT, CDR2 FQNNGV. The CDR3 is CASSLRTAGYTF. CDR3 nucleotides: TGTGCCAGCAGCTTGCGGACAGCTGGCTACACCTTC.

This chain links TRBV30 with TRBJ2-5; D uncertain. The CDR3 runs to 11 residues. From germline, CDR1 is GTSNPN and CDR2 SVGIG (reference sequence). Trimming shortened V by 4 bases and J by 1 base, and 4 bases separated the two germline ends. DNA of the CDR3: TGTGCCTGGACGGGCCAAGAGACCCAGTACTTC. Translating gives CAWTGQETQYF. The variable domain in full, completed from reference TRBV30 and TRBJ2-5, reads SQTIHQWPATLVQPVGSPLSLECTVEGTSNPNLYWYRQAAGRGLQLLFYSVGIGQISSEVPQNLSASRPQDRQFILSSKKLLLSDSGFYLCAWTGQETQYFGPGTRLLVL.

This clone was counted between two and nine times. This chain connects TRBV19 to TRBJ2-7; D is possibly TRBD1 (5 bases). Trimming cost V 1 base and J 3 bases, with 16 bases left between them. Germline V lookup: CDR1 LNHDA, CDR2 SQIVND (reference sequence). This CDR3 region has 16 residues. The CDR3 protein is CASSIASDSNFYEQYF. Written as DNA, the CDR3 is TGTGCCAGTAGTATAGCATCCGACAGTAACTTCTACGAGCAGTACTTC.

This chain links TRBV4-2 with TRBJ2-6, with D uncertain. This CDR3 region has 16 residues. The germline V gene has CDR1 LGHNA and CDR2 YNFKEQ. The V and J ends lost 1 base and 0 bases respectively, with 7 bases between them. This chain's CDR3 is CASSQGQTSGANVLTF. CDR3 bases: TGTGCCAGCAGCCAAGGACAAACCTCTGGGGCCAACGTCCTGACTTTC.

V gene TRBV7-3 combines with J gene TRBJ1-5, with TRBD1 as a possible D gene (5 bases). The CDR3 covers 15 residues. The germline V gene encodes CDR1 SGHTA and CDR2 FQGTGA. Trimming left V 2 bases short and J 2 bases short, with 10 bases between. The CDR3: CASSLVGEGNQPQHF. In DNA, the CDR3 is TGTGCCAGCAGCTTAGTGGGGGAGGGCAATCAGCCCCAGCATTTT.

This clone occurred a few times. The chain couples TRBV6-5 to TRBJ2-5, with 7 bases identical to TRBD2. This CDR3 comprises 13 residues. The J segment lost 2 bases and the V segment lost 6 bases, leaving 3 bases of the junction unmatched. CDR1 is MNHEY, CDR2 SVGAGI, per germline. This CDR3 reads CASRVSGQETQYF. The CDR3 coding sequence is TGTGCCAGCAGAGTTAGCGGGCAAGAGACCCAGTACTTC.

J is TRBJ2-7 and V is TRBV20-1; D is unclear. This CDR3 contains 11 residues. V gave up 6 bases and J gave up 4 bases, with 10 bases separating them. From germline, CDR1 is DFQATT and CDR2 SNEGSKA (reference sequence). The DNA for the CDR3 is TGCAGTGCCCAGGCCAGTTACGAGCAGTACTTC. It codes for CSAQASYEQYF.

J is TRBJ2-2 and V is TRBV5-1; 7 bases align to TRBD1. V dropped 7 bases and J dropped 6; count of bases not matched to a gene: 12. Germline CDR1 SGHRS, CDR2 YFSETQ. The CDR3 consists of 15 residues. CDR3 bases: TGCGCCAGCGGACTCCGGACAGGCCGGTCCGGGGAGCTGTTTTTT. Translation gives CASGLRTGRSGELFF.

The chain recombines TRBV7-9 with TRBJ2-1; 7 bases line up with TRBD1. Germline values: CDR1 SEHNR, CDR2 FQNEAQ (reference sequence). The V gene end was trimmed by 9 bases and the J gene end by 3 bases; junction bases not matched to a gene: 8. This CDR3 has 14 amino acids. The CDR3 region has the DNA TGTGCCAGTCAGGACCGGGACAGCTACAATGAGCAGTTCTTC. Amino acid sequence: CASQDRDSYNEQFF.

The chain links TRBV25-1 to TRBJ1-1, with 8 bases aligning to TRBD1. Trimming at V came to 5 bases and at J to 5 bases, leaving 1 base not matched to a gene. Per the germline V gene, CDR1 is MGHDK and CDR2 is SYGVNS. The CDR3 sequence is 12 residues long. Here the CDR3 DNA reads TGTGCCAGCAGTACAGGGGGTACTGAAGCTTTCTTT. Residues: CASSTGGTEAFF.

This chain connects TRBV2 to TRBJ2-4; 12 bases map to TRBD1. CDR3 size: 18 residues. Germline V gene data show CDR1 as SNHLY and CDR2 as FYNNEI. Trimming took 6 bases from V and 1 from J; bases not matched to a gene: 10. CDR3: CASSAGTGGVVAKNIQYF. Written as DNA, the CDR3 is TGTGCCAGCAGCGCCGGGACAGGGGGCGTTGTGGCCAAAAACATTCAGTACTTC.

This chain connects TRBV30 to TRBJ1-2, with 8 nucleotides matching TRBD1. Germline assignment: CDR1 GTSNPN and CDR2 SVGIG (reference sequence). This CDR3 has 12 residues. V lost 3 bases, J lost 4 bases, and 1 base stayed unmatched. The CDR3 DNA reads TGTGCCTGGAGGGGACAGGTCTATGGCTACACCTTC. Translation gives CAWRGQVYGYTF.